This entry concerns a single T cell receptor (beta chain). This CDR3 spans 13 amino acids. The V end was cut by 5 bases, the J end by 0 bases, with 7 bases between. CDR1 and CDR2 from the germline V gene are SEHNR and FQNEAQ (reference sequence). Each CDR3 protein gets one entry after TCRdb re-called the 5' RACE reads with MiXCR. The sample includes under 800,000 distinct CDR3 sequences, about 20% of them seen just once. This sample was included in a study of identical twins. This sample was also put to use in a study of T cells expressing NK-cell markers.

The TCR was taken from a woman aged 18-29 years in good health. The gene calls are TRBV7-9 and TRBJ1-1, with D unresolved. The sample was PBMCs. CDR3 sequence: CASSQTMNTEAFF. The CDR3 nucleotides are TGTGCCAGCAGCCAGACCATGAACACTGAAGCTTTCTTT.